These 15 T cell receptor beta chains came from one sample sequenced in a study of control samples from healthy donors and cancer patients. Libraries were prepared by immunoSEQ multiplex PCR; TCRdb keeps only in-frame clonotypes and omits some of them. The repertoire includes tens of thousands of clones, 94% of them detected once, and 2.5% to 3% sits in the top ten. Sequencing was done on a sample of blood. These receptor sequences come from a woman aged 25 to 39 in good health.

This clone was detected only once. The J gene is TRBJ2-2, the V gene TRBV30; D gene uncertain. Between the trimmed V and J ends, which lost 4 bases and 4 bases, there was a span of 7 bases. Germline CDR1 GTSNPN, CDR2 SVGIG (reference sequence). CDR3 length: 12 amino acids. The CDR3 DNA reads as TGTGCCTGGACGATTACCACCGGGGAGCTGTTTTTT. Encoded protein: CAWTITTGELFF.

This clone has only one observation. The chain couples TRBV30 to TRBJ1-4; no definite D call. Germline assignment: CDR1 GTSNPN and CDR2 SVGIG (reference sequence). V gave up 0 bases and J gave up 4 bases, with 12 bases separating them. The CDR3 is 15 amino acids. The CDR3 region is CAWSVATKFNEKLFF. CDR3 coding DNA: TGTGCCTGGAGTGTGGCGACAAAATTTAATGAAAAACTGTTTTTT.

This clone was picked up a small number of times. The chain has TRBV6-1 and TRBJ2-5, with D uncertain. Per the germline V gene, CDR1 is MNHNS and CDR2 is SASEGT. V was pared by 2 bases and J by 5 bases, with 12 bases between. CDR3 length: 14 residues. The CDR3 protein is CASSENTISETQYF. For the CDR3, the DNA is TGTGCCAGCAGTGAAAACACCATTTCGGAGACCCAGTACTTC.

V usage is TRBV2 and J usage is TRBJ1-3; D is undetermined. CDR1 is SNHLY, CDR2 FYNNEI, per germline. The germline V and J ends were trimmed by 1 base and 4 bases, with 8 bases remaining between them. This CDR3 has 14 residues. CDR3 in amino acids: CASSEGAGGNTIYF. The CDR3 DNA reads TGTGCCAGCAGTGAAGGGGCAGGAGGAAACACCATATATTTT.

The rearrangement uses TRBV28 and TRBJ1-5; tentative D call: TRBD1 (5 bases). V was shortened by 7 bases and J by 9 bases, with 22 bases between the two germline ends. The CDR3 runs 15 residues. Germline values: CDR1 MDHEN, CDR2 SYDVKM. CDR3 amino acids: CASNREGLWSRPQHF. The CDR3 coding sequence is TGTGCCAGCAATCGGGAGGGGCTTTGGAGTCGGCCCCAGCATTTT. The full variable domain, rest sourced from reference TRBV28 and TRBJ1-5, is DVKVTQSSRYLVKRTGEKVFLECVQDMDHENMFWYRQDPGLGLRLIYFSYDVKMKEKGDIPEGYSVSREKKERFSLILESASTNQTSMYLCASNREGLWSRPQHFGDGTRLSIL.

The chain recombines TRBV24-1 with TRBJ2-2, with 8 bases matching TRBD1. The CDR3 is made up of 17 amino acids. The J segment lost 2 bases and the V segment lost 5 bases, leaving 9 bases of the junction unmatched. Germline-derived CDR1 and CDR2 are KGHDR and SFDVKD. CDR3 coding DNA: TGTGCCACCAGTGGACAGGGGTCTTTACTAAACACCGGGGAGCTGTTTTTT. Its protein product is CATSGQGSLLNTGELFF.

The V and J genes are TRBV4-2 and TRBJ1-2; the D gene is possibly TRBD1 (6 bases). The CDR3 has 12 residues. The germline V gene encodes CDR1 LGHNA and CDR2 YNFKEQ. With 6 bases removed from V and 7 bases from J, the gap between germline ends came to 12 bases. The CDR3 coding sequence is TGTGCCAGCAGAGAAAGGGGGGTTGGCTACACCTTC. This gives the protein CASRERGVGYTF.

The V call is TRBV11-2, the J call TRBJ2-3; D remains ambiguous. The CDR3 runs to 16 residues. Trimming left V 4 bases short and J 9 bases short, with 23 bases between. The germline CDR1 and CDR2 sequences are SGHAT and FQNNGV. CDR3: CASSSYDSGSGDTQYF. The CDR3 nucleotides are TGTGCCAGCAGCTCGTATGACTCCGGAAGTGGAGACACGCAGTATTTT.

The chain carries TRBV7-2 and TRBJ2-1; maybe TRBD1 (6 bases). Germline V CDR1 and CDR2: SGHTA, FQGNSA. The CDR3 has 15 amino acids. Trimming took off 5 bases at V and 4 bases at J, with 15 bases between the two ends. The CDR3 spells CASSRSGTKYNEQFF. CDR3 nucleotide sequence: TGTGCCAGCAGCCGCTCCGGGACAAAATACAATGAGCAGTTCTTC.

The chain carries TRBV27 and TRBJ1-5; D is undetermined. The CDR3 runs 13 residues. V was trimmed by 3 bases and J by 7 bases, leaving 10 bases between them. The germline V gene has CDR1 MNHEY and CDR2 SMNVEV (reference sequence). This chain's CDR3 is CASSFGRLQPQHF. The DNA of the CDR3 is TGTGCCAGCAGTTTTGGCAGGCTGCAGCCCCAGCATTTT.

This clone came up once. This chain joins TRBV27 and TRBJ1-1; no definite D call. CDR1 and CDR2 from the germline V gene are MNHEY and SMNVEV (reference sequence). The CDR3 length is 15 residues. Trimming removed 0 bases at V and 3 bases at J, with 11 bases between. The CDR3 DNA sequence: TGTGCCAGCAGTTTATCGCCATGGGGAGACACTGAAGCTTTCTTT. Translating gives CASSLSPWGDTEAFF.

The CDR3 here is CASSQTGTATGANVLTF. The CDR3 nucleotides read TGTGCCAGCTCACAGACAGGGACCGCCACTGGGGCCAACGTCCTGACTTTC. V is TRBV18 and J is TRBJ2-6, with TRBD1 identical over 7 bases. V trimming: 4 bases; J trimming: 2 bases; junction bases outside the gene matches: 8. CDR3 size: 17 residues. Germline assignment: CDR1 KGHSH and CDR2 LQKENI. The full variable domain, rest sourced from reference TRBV18 and TRBJ2-6, is NAGVMQNPRHLVRRRGQEARLRCSPMKGHSHVYWYRQLPEEGLKFMVYLQKENIIDESGMPKERFSAEFPKEGPSILRIQQVVRGDSAAYFCASSQTGTATGANVLTFGAGSRLTVL.

This clone has just one count. The rearrangement joins TRBV25-1 to TRBJ1-4, with TRBD1 as a possible D gene (5 bases). The CDR3 consists of 15 residues. Trimming removed 6 bases from V and 0 bases from J, with 11 bases in between. Germline CDR1 MGHDK, CDR2 SYGVNS. DNA for the CDR3: TGTGCCAGCAGAACAGGCATTGCAACTAATGAAAAACTGTTTTTT. Its protein product is CASRTGIATNEKLFF.

The rearrangement links TRBV27 to TRBJ1-5, with no clear D. The CDR3 totals 13 residues. The germline CDR1 and CDR2 sequences are MNHEY and SMNVEV (reference sequence). Trimming took 3 bases from V and 0 from J, leaving 3 bases between them. The CDR3 sequence: CASSFSSNQPQHF. In DNA, the CDR3 is TGTGCCAGCAGTTTTTCTAGCAATCAGCCCCAGCATTTT.

The chain couples TRBV9 to TRBJ1-6; no definite D call. CDR1 SGDLS and CDR2 YYNGEE come from the germline V gene. Trimming pared 0 bases from V and 8 bases from J, leaving 6 bases between. CDR3 length: 13 residues. For the CDR3, the DNA is TGTGCCAGCAGCGTAGGAGTTGATTCACCCCTCCACTTT. Residues: CASSVGVDSPLHF.